This T cell receptor beta chain was documented in a study of cytomegalovirus exposure and HLA in healthy donors. This clone was detected only a few times. Its target is not known. General observations from the study: Using the classifier, cytomegalovirus status was reportedly diagnosed with high specificity and sensitivity. Cytomegalovirus-associated status was assigned to about 170 TCR beta chains. For most TCR sequences rarity was the rule, although some public TCRs occurred in many donors.

Sequencing was performed with immunoSEQ multiplex PCR; in TCRdb, only in-frame clones are kept and a portion is missing. The sample consists of roughly 200,000 clones, around 82% of them appearing once. From the approximately 120-subject validation cohort, which was separate from the roughly 690-subject first cohort, the donors were drawn. V gave up 3 bases and J gave up 9 bases; unmatched junction bases: 3. Germline CDR1 is MGHRA and CDR2 is YSYEKL. This CDR3 has 13 amino acids. The receptor's source is a woman aged 18-35 years in good health and CMV-seropositive. The chain uses TRBV4-1 and TRBJ1-5; 9 bases map to TRBD1. The sample was PBMCs. CDR3 in amino acids: CASSQGTGWPQHF. The CDR3 DNA reads as TGCGCCAGCAGCCAGGGGACAGGGTGGCCCCAGCATTTT.